This T cell receptor (beta chain) was identified in a study of radiation and T cells in renal cell carcinoma. The wider study: Nephrectomy followed 15 Gy stereotactic body radiation by 4 weeks. Study-level results: Baseline intratumoral clonotype presence is unknown without pretreatment biopsies.

The assay was immunoSEQ multiplex PCR, and TCRdb's table has in-frame clones only and misses some. This table holds 150,000 or so clones, about nine tenths found once. Time point described: baseline pretreatment blood. Treatment denoted: 15 Gy SBRT to primary tumor, nephrectomy 4 weeks later. This CDR3 comprises 12 residues. Trimming took off 6 bases at V and 4 bases at J, with 4 bases between the two ends. The germline V gene has CDR1 ENHRY and CDR2 SYGVKD. As regards this clone: No antigen is known for it.

The source of this sequence is a woman aged 65 to 85 with renal cell carcinoma. Sample: blood, taken from a patient whose treatment included radiotherapy and nephrectomy. The chain joins TRBV10-3 to TRBJ1-6; D call uncertain. The CDR3 here is CAISDYNSPLHF. The CDR3 DNA reads TGTGCCATCAGCGATTATAATTCACCCCTCCACTTT.